The rows below give T cell receptor beta chains drawn from one sample of a study of metastatic and nonmetastatic thyroid tumors. MiXCR reprocessed the PCR reads for TCRdb. The table records about 85,000 clones, 8.6% of them present only once. The sequenced material came from blood. The receptors here all came from a female donor with papillary thyroid cancer or a benign thyroid nodule (not recorded which). Some clones in this sample may be carry-over from other donors' samples. Each CDR3 is given with its conserved first and last residue. The D gene is left open where the match is weak. Only part of the rows carry a size: once, few, many, or a class if the clone is expanded.

>once|TRBJ2-1|TRBV18|.
CASSPGDYNEQFF
TGTGCCAGCTCACCGGGCGACTACAATGAGCAGTTCTTC
>many|TRBJ1-4|TRBV6-5|.
CASSYDSKATNEKLFF
TGTGCCAGCAGTTACGACAGCAAGGCAACTAATGAAAAACTGTTTTTT
>many|TRBJ1-1|TRBV5-1|.
CASSWDVSNTEAFF
TGCGCCAGCAGTTGGGACGTTTCTAACACTGAAGCTTTCTTT
>.|TRBJ2-3|TRBV18|TRBD1
CASSAGQGSTDTQYF
TGTGCCAGCTCAGCGGGACAGGGGTCCACAGATACGCAGTATTTT
>.|TRBJ1-2|TRBV20-1|.
CSARDLLHGDYGYTF
TGCAGTGCTAGAGATCTTCTCCATGGGGACTATGGCTACACCTTC
>many|TRBJ2-1|TRBV7-3|TRBD1
CASSEGADEQFF
TGTGCCAGCAGTGAGGGGGCCGATGAGCAGTTCTTC
>many|TRBJ1-2|TRBV5-1|.
CASSLVPANYGYTF
TGCGCCAGCAGCTTGGTTCCAGCTAACTATGGCTACACCTTC
>.|TRBJ2-7|TRBV30|TRBD2
CVWSAGGSSYEQYF
TGTGTCTGGAGTGCCGGGGGGAGCTCCTACGAGCAGTACTTC
>many|TRBJ2-7|TRBV19|TRBD1
CASKDRGDYEQYF
TGTGCCAGTAAGGACAGGGGGGACTACGAGCAGTACTTC
>many|TRBJ2-4|TRBV18|TRBD1
CASSPGQGSNIQYF
TGTGCCAGCTCACCTGGACAGGGATCGAACATTCAGTACTTC
>many|TRBJ2-2|TRBV9|.
CASSAWTPPLGELFF
TGTGCCAGCAGCGCCTGGACTCCCCCTTTAGGGGAGCTGTTTTTT
>many|TRBJ2-1|TRBV7-2|TRBD1
CASSLGGQGARGEQFF
TGTGCCAGCAGCTTAGGGGGACAGGGGGCAAGGGGTGAGCAGTTCTTC
>many|TRBJ1-4|TRBV19|.
CASSIGVSPEKLFF
TGTGCCAGTAGTATAGGGGTATCCCCGGAAAAACTGTTTTTT